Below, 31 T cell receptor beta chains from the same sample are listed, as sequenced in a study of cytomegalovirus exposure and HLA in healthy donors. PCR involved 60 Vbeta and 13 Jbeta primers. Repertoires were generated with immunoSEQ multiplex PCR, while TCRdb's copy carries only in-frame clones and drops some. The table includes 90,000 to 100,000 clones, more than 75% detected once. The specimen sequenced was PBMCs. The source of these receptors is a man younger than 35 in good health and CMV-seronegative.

Here the CDR3 reads CASSSQGDTEAFF. The CDR3 region has the DNA TGTGCCAGCAGTTCACAGGGAGACACTGAAGCTTTCTTT. The chain couples TRBV6-5 to TRBJ1-1; D is possibly TRBD1 (6 bases). Germline V gene sequence: CDR1 MNHEY, CDR2 SVGAGI. The CDR3 runs to 13 residues. The V gene lost 4 bases and the J gene lost 3 bases, with 9 bases spanning the gap.

CDR3 sequence: CASSIDTRVGGYTF. The CDR3 DNA sequence: TGTGCCAGTAGTATAGATACGAGGGTCGGCGGCTACACCTTC. The chain joins TRBV19 to TRBJ1-2; D not resolved. The V end lost 0 bases, the J end lost 8 bases, and 13 bases lay between the germline ends. Germline CDR1 and CDR2: LNHDA and SQIVND (reference sequence). The CDR3 totals 14 residues.

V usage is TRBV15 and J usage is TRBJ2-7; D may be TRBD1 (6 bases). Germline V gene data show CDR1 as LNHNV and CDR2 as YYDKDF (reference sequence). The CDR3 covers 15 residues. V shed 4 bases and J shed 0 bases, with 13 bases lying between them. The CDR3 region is CATSNRDKISYEQYF. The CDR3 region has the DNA TGTGCCACCAGCAACCGGGACAAAATCTCCTACGAGCAGTACTTC.

DNA of the CDR3: TGTGCCAGCAGCGATGTGACAGGCCCCTACGAGCAGTACTTC. Its protein is CASSDVTGPYEQYF. The chain carries TRBV6-5 and TRBJ2-7, with D perhaps matching TRBD1 (6 bases). Trimming removed 6 bases from V and 2 bases from J, with 14 bases in between. Germline CDR1 and CDR2: MNHEY and SVGAGI. The CDR3 has 14 residues.

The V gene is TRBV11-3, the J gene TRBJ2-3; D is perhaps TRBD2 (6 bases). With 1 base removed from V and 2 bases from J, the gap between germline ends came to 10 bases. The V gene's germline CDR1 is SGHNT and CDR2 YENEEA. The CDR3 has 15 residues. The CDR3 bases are TGTGCCAGCAGCTTAGGGGGAGGAGTCACAGATACGCAGTATTTT. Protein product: CASSLGGGVTDTQYF.

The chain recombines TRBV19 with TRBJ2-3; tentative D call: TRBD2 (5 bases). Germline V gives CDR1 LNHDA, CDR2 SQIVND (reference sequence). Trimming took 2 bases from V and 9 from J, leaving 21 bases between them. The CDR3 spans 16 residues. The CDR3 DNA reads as TGTGCCAGTAGTATAATTAGGGAGAGCCGATCTAGCACGCAGTATTTT. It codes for CASSIIRESRSSTQYF. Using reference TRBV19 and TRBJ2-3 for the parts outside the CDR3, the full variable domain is DGGITQSPKYLFRKEGQNVTLSCEQNLNHDAMYWYRQDPGQGLRLIYYSQIVNDFQKGDIAEGYSVSREKKESFPLTVTSAQKNPTAFYLCASSIIRESRSSTQYFGPGTRLTVL.

The CDR3 nucleotides read TGTGCCAGCAGCTTACAAAGGGACAGCGATTTAGGGCAGCCCCAGCATTTT. Translated, it gives CASSLQRDSDLGQPQHF. The gene calls are TRBV5-6 and TRBJ1-5; TRBD1 agrees at 7 bases. Germline CDR1 and CDR2: SGHDT and YYEEEE. Germline trimming cut 2 bases from V and 7 bases from J; bases unmatched to any gene: 15. The CDR3 is 17 amino acids.

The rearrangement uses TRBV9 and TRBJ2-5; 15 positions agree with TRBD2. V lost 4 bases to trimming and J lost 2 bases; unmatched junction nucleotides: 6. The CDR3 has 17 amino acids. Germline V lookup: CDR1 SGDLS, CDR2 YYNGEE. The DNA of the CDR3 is TGTGCCAGCAGCCCTGGGACTAGCGGGGGGCTTCAAGAGACCCAGTACTTC. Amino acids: CASSPGTSGGLQETQYF.

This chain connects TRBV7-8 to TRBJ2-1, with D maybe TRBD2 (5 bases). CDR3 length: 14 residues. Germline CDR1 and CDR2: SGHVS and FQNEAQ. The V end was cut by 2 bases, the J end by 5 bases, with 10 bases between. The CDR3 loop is CASSLLSGDNEQFF. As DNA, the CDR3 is TGTGCCAGCAGCTTACTTTCCGGGGACAATGAGCAGTTCTTC.

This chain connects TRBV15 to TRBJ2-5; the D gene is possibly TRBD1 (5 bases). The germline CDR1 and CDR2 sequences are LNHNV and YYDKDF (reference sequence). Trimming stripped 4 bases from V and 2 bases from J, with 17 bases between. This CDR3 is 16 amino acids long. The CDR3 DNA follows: TGTGCCACCAGCACCTTACCGGACACAGGTCAAGAGACCCAGTACTTC. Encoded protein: CATSTLPDTGQETQYF.

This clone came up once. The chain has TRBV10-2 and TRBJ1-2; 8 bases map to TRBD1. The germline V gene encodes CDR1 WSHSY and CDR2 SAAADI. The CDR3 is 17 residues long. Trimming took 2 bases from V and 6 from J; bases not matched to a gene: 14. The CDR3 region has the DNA TGCGCCAGCAGTGAGATCGTCCAGGGGGCGTGGAAAAATGGCTACACCTTC. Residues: CASSEIVQGAWKNGYTF.

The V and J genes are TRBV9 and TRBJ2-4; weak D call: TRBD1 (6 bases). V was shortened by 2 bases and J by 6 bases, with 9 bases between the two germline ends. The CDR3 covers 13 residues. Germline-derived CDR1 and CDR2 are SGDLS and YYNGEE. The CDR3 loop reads CASSVRDTNIQYF. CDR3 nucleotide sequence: TGTGCCAGCAGCGTCCGGGACACAAACATTCAGTACTTC.

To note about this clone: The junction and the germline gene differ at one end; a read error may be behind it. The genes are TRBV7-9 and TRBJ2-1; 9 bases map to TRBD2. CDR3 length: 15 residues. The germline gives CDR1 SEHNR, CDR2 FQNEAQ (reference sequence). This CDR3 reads CSSSLGSGASGAQFF. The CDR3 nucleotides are TGTTCCAGCAGCTTAGGGAGTGGTGCTAGCGGGGCGCAGTTCTTC. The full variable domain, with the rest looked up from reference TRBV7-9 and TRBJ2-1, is DTGVSQNPRHKITKRGQNVTFRCDPISEHNRLYWYRQTLGQGPEFLTYFQNEAQLEKSRLLSDRFSAERPKGSFSTLEIQRTEQGDSAMYLCSSSLGSGASGAQFFGPGTRLTVL.

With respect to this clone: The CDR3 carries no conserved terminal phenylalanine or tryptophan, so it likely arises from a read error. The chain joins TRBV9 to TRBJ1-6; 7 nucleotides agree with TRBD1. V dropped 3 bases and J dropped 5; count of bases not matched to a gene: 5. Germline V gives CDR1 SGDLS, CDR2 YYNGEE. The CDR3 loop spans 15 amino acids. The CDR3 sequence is CASSGRDRNNSPLHL. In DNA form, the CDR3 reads TGTGCCAGCAGCGGCCGGGACAGAAATAATTCACCCCTCCACCTT.

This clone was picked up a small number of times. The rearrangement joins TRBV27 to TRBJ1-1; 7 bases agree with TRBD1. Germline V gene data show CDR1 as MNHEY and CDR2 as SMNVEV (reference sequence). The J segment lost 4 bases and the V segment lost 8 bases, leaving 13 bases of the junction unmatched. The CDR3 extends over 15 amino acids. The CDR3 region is CASGDPTGMGTEAFF. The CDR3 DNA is TGTGCCAGCGGGGACCCGACAGGGATGGGCACTGAAGCTTTCTTT.

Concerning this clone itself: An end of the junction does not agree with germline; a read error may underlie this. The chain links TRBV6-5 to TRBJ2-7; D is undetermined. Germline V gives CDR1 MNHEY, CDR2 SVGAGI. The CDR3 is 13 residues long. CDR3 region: CASSFTFSYEQYF. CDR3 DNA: TGTGCCAGCAGTTTCACGTTTTCCTACGAGCAATACTTC.

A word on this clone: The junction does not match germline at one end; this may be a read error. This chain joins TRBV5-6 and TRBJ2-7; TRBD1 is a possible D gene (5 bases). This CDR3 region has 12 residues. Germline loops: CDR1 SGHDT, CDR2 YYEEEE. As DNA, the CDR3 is TGTGCCAACAGCTTCAGGGTGGGAGAGCAGTACTTC. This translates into CANSFRVGEQYF. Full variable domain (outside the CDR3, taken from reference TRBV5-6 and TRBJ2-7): DAGVTQSPTHLIKTRGQQVTLRCSPKSGHDTVSWYQQALGQGPQFIFQYYEEEERQRGNFPDRFSGHQFPNYSSELNVNALLLGDSALYLCANSFRVGEQYFGPGTRLTVT.

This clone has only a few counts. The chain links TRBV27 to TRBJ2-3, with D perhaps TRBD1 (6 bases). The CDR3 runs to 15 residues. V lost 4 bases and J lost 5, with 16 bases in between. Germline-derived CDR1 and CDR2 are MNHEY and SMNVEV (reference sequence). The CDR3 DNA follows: TGTGCCAGCAGTTCCTACCTGGACAGAGAAGATACGCAGTATTTT. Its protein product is CASSSYLDREDTQYF.

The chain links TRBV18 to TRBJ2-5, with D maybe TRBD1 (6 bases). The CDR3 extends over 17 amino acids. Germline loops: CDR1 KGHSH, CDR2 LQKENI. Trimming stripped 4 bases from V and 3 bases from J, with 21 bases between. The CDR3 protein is CASSLTPLTGMEETQYF. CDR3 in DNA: TGTGCCAGCTCACTTACCCCCTTAACAGGGATGGAAGAGACCCAGTACTTC. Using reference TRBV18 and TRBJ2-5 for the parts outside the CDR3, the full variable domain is NAGVMQNPRHLVRRRGQEARLRCSPMKGHSHVYWYRQLPEEGLKFMVYLQKENIIDESGMPKERFSAEFPKEGPSILRIQQVVRGDSAAYFCASSLTPLTGMEETQYFGPGTRLLVL.

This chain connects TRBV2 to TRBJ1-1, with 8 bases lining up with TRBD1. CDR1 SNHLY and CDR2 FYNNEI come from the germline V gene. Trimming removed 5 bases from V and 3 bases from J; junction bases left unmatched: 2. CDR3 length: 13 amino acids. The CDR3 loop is CASSSTGDTEAFF. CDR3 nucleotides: TGTGCCAGCAGTTCGACAGGGGACACTGAAGCTTTCTTT.

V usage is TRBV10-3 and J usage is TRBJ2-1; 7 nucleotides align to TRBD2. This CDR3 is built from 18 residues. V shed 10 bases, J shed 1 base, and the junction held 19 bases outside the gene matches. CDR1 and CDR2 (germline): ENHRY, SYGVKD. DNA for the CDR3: TGTGCCACCATGGCCCTATCTAGCGGCCGAATTTCCTACAATGAGCAGTTCTTC. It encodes CATMALSSGRISYNEQFF.

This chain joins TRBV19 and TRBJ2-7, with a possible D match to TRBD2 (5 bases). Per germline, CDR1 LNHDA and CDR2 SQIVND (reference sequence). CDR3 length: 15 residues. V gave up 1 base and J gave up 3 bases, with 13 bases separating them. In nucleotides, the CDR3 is TGTGCCAGTAGTATAGGTGGAGAGAGGGACTACGAGCAGTACTTC. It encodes CASSIGGERDYEQYF. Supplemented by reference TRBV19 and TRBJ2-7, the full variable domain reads DGGITQSPKYLFRKEGQNVTLSCEQNLNHDAMYWYRQDPGQGLRLIYYSQIVNDFQKGDIAEGYSVSREKKESFPLTVTSAQKNPTAFYLCASSIGGERDYEQYFGPGTRLTVT.

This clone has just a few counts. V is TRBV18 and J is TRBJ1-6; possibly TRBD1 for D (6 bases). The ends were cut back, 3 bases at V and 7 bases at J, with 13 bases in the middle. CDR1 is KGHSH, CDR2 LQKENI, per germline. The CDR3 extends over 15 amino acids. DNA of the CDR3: TGTGCCAGCTCACCTGGGCACAGGGAGAATTCACCCCTCCACTTT. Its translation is CASSPGHRENSPLHF. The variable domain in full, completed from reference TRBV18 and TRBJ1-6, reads NAGVMQNPRHLVRRRGQEARLRCSPMKGHSHVYWYRQLPEEGLKFMVYLQKENIIDESGMPKERFSAEFPKEGPSILRIQQVVRGDSAAYFCASSPGHRENSPLHFGNGTRLTVT.

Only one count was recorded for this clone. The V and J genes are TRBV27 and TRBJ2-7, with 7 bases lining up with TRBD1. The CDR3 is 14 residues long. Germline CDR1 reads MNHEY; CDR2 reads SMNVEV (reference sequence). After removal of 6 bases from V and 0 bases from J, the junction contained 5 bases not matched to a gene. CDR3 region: CASSLTGSSYEQYF. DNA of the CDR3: TGTGCCAGCAGCCTGACAGGGAGCTCCTACGAGCAGTACTTC.

CDR3 region: CASSLQTGYNSPLHF. CDR3 DNA: TGTGCCAGCAGTCTCCAGACGGGCTATAATTCACCCCTCCACTTT. This chain connects TRBV28 to TRBJ1-6; no definite D call. Trimming removed 5 bases from V and 3 bases from J, with 11 bases in between. The CDR3 contains 15 residues. CDR1 is MDHEN, CDR2 SYDVKM, per germline.

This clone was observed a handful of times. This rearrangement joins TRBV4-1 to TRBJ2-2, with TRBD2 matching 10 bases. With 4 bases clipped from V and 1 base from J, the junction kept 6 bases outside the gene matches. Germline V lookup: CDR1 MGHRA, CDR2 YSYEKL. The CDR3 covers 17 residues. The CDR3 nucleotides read TGCGCCAGCAGCCTATTGCCTAGCGGGGGGAACACCGGGGAGCTGTTTTTT. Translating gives CASSLLPSGGNTGELFF.

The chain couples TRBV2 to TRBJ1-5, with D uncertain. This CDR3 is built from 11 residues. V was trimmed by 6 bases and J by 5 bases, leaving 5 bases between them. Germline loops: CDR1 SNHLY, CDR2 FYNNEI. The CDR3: CASSLDQPQHF. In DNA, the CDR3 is TGTGCCAGCAGCCTCGATCAGCCCCAGCATTTT.

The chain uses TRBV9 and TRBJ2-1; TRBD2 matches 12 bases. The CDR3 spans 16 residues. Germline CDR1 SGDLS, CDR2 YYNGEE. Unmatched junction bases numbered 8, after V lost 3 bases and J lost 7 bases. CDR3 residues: CASSAATSGGTNEQFF. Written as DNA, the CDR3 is TGTGCCAGCAGCGCAGCGACTAGCGGGGGAACTAATGAGCAGTTCTTC.

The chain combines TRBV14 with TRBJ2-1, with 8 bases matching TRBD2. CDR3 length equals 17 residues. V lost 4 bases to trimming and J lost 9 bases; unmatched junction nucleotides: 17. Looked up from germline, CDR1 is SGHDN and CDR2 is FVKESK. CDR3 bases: TGTGCCAGCAGCCCATCTGAGGGACTAGGGAGGAGTGGTGAGCAGTTCTTC. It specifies CASSPSEGLGRSGEQFF.

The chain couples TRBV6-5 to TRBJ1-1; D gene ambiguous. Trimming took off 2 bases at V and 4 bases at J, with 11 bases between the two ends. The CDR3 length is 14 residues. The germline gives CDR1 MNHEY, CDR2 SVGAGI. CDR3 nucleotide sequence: TGTGCCAGCAGTTACGGCCCGGGTGGCACTGAAGCTTTCTTT. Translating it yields CASSYGPGGTEAFF.

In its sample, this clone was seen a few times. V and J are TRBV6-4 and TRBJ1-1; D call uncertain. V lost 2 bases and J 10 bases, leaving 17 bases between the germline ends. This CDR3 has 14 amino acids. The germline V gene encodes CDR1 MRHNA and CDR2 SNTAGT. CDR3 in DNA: TGTGCCAGCAGTGACGCCGGGTATCTAGGGAGAGCTTTCTTT. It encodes CASSDAGYLGRAFF.